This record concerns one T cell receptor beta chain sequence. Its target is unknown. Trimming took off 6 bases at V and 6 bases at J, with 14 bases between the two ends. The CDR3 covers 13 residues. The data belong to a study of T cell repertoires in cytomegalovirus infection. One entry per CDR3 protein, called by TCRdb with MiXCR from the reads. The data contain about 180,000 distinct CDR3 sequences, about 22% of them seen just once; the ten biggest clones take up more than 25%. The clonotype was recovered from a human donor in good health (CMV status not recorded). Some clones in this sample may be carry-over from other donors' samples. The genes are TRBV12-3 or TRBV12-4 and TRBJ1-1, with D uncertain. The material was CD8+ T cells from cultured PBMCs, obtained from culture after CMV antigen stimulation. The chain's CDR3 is CASRYTTESEAFF. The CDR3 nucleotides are TGTGCCAGCAGATACACTACAGAGTCTGAAGCTTTCTTT.